Presented here are 11 T cell receptor beta chains from one specimen sequenced in a study of blood T cell repertoires in COVID-19. Generated by immunoSEQ multiplex PCR, the TCRdb table keeps only in-frame clones and is missing some. The table records 200,000 to 250,000 clones, 84% of them present only once. Sequencing used peripheral blood. The source of these receptors is a woman of 80 years or more with COVID-19, enrolled during active disease.

This clone was detected only a few times. This chain uses TRBV7-8 with TRBJ1-5; the D gene is possibly TRBD1 (6 bases). The CDR3 totals 14 residues. Per the germline V gene, CDR1 is SGHVS and CDR2 is FQNEAQ. V was clipped by 1 base and J by 10 bases, with 14 bases between them. This CDR3 is CASSLETGGGPQHF. The DNA of the CDR3 is TGTGCCAGCAGCTTAGAGACAGGTGGAGGACCCCAGCATTTT.

The chain has TRBV2 and TRBJ1-1; D is possibly TRBD1 (6 bases). Germline V gene sequence: CDR1 SNHLY, CDR2 FYNNEI. V dropped 5 bases and J dropped 4 bases, with 14 bases sitting between them. The CDR3 extends over 14 amino acids. In nucleotides, the CDR3 is TGTGCCAGCAGTACTACAGGGAGGGCCACTGAAGCTTTCTTT. It specifies CASSTTGRATEAFF.

This clone appeared once. V is TRBV6-6 and J is TRBJ2-7, with D perhaps matching TRBD2 (6 bases). Trimming stripped 4 bases from V and 0 bases from J, with 10 bases between. Germline loops: CDR1 MNHNY, CDR2 SVGAGI (reference sequence). This CDR3 region has 14 residues. DNA of the CDR3: TGTGCCAGCAGTTTCACCGGGAGCTCCTACGAGCAGTACTTC. Protein sequence: CASSFTGSSYEQYF.

The chain employs TRBV5-1 and TRBJ1-4; D is unclear. The CDR3 runs 13 residues. The V end lost 2 bases, the J end lost 3 bases, and 5 bases lay between the germline ends. In germline, CDR1 is SGHRS, CDR2 YFSETQ. The DNA of the CDR3 is TGCGCCAGCAGCTTATATTCTAATGAAAAACTGTTTTTT. It is translated as CASSLYSNEKLFF.

The chain recombines TRBV5-1 with TRBJ2-5, with TRBD2 matching 15 bases. This CDR3 region has 18 residues. The junction had 9 bases not matched to a gene; V was cut back by 5 bases and J by 1 base. CDR1 and CDR2 (germline): SGHRS, YFSETQ. CDR3 bases: TGCGCCAGCAGGTTCGGGACTAGCGGGAGGAGGGGCCAAGAGACCCAGTACTTC. It specifies CASRFGTSGRRGQETQYF.

The J gene is TRBJ2-3, the V gene TRBV3-1 (or the pseudogene TRBV3-2), with 9 nucleotides matching TRBD2. The CDR3 extends over 15 amino acids. Germline V lookup: CDR1 LGHDT, CDR2 YNNKEL (reference sequence). The V and J ends lost 2 bases and 1 base, in that order; junction bases with no gene match: 1. CDR3 DNA: TGTGCCAGCAGCCAACAGCGGGGGGGCACAGATACGCAGTATTTT. Its translation is CASSQQRGGTDTQYF.

The V gene is TRBV5-4, the J gene TRBJ1-3, with D unclear. With 3 bases removed from V and 0 bases from J, the gap between germline ends came to 16 bases. CDR1 is SGHNT, CDR2 YYREEE, per germline (reference sequence). The CDR3 has 17 residues. CDR3 protein: CASSSSLMLSSGNTIYF. CDR3 nucleotide sequence: TGTGCCAGCAGCTCTTCACTGATGTTGTCCTCTGGAAACACCATATATTTT.

The rearrangement uses TRBV20-1 and TRBJ1-2, with D unresolved. The CDR3 sequence is 11 residues long. V was trimmed by 7 bases and J by 4 bases, leaving 10 bases between them. CDR1 is DFQATT and CDR2 is SNEGSKA in the germline V gene (reference sequence). Written as DNA, the CDR3 is TGCAGTGGTACCCCGGGCTATGGCTACACCTTC. It codes for CSGTPGYGYTF.

This sequence joins TRBV12-5 and TRBJ2-5; TRBD1 aligns across 7 bases. The CDR3 totals 12 residues. Looked up from germline, CDR1 is LGHNT and CDR2 is FRNRAP. The ends lost 8 bases at V and 3 bases at J; junction bases unmatched: 3. The CDR3 bases are TGTGCTAGTTCGGGGACAGAAGAGACCCAGTACTTC. Translated, it gives CASSGTEETQYF. Based on the CDR3 plus reference TRBV12-5 and TRBJ2-5, the full variable domain is DARVTQTPRHKVTEMGQEVTMRCQPILGHNTVFWYRQTMMQGLELLAYFRNRAPLDDSGMPKDRFSAEMPDATLATLKIQPSEPRDSAVYFCASSGTEETQYFGPGTRLLVL.

This rearrangement joins TRBV2 to TRBJ2-7; 8 nucleotides align to TRBD1. The CDR3 contains 16 residues. The V gene end was trimmed by 6 bases and the J gene end by 2 bases; junction bases not matched to a gene: 12. Germline V gene sequence: CDR1 SNHLY, CDR2 FYNNEI. CDR3 loop: CASSYDRDRPTYEQYF. CDR3 in DNA: TGTGCCAGCAGCTACGACCGGGACAGGCCTACCTACGAGCAGTACTTC.

The chain joins TRBV24-1 to TRBJ1-6; TRBD1 is a possible D gene (5 bases). The CDR3 totals 13 residues. Germline loops: CDR1 KGHDR, CDR2 SFDVKD. The V gene lost 7 bases and the J gene lost 6 bases, with 9 bases spanning the gap. CDR3 sequence (DNA): TGTGCCACCAGAGACAGTTCTAATTCACCCCTCCACTTT. Translation gives CATRDSSNSPLHF.